This entry lists 2 T cell receptor beta chains sequenced from one sample in a study of breast tumors, draining lymph nodes, adjacent tissues. Axillary draining lymph nodes of breast cancer patients supplied the node samples. TCRdb reprocessed the multiplex PCR reads via MiXCR and lists one record per CDR3 protein. The sample yields approximately 300,000 distinct CDR3 sequences, 30% seen once. Material for sequencing was axillary lymph node tissue. These receptor sequences come from a female donor with breast cancer. Some clones in this sample may be carry-over from other donors' samples.

To note about this clonotype: Just one base apart from a much larger clone, this may be a read error. The final CDR3 position lacks the conserved phenylalanine or tryptophan, pointing to a likely read error. The chain carries TRBV2 and TRBJ2-7; TRBD1 matches at 7 bases. The CDR3 covers 15 residues. CDR1 SNHLY and CDR2 FYNNEI come from the germline V gene. The CDR3, as DNA: TGTGCCAGCAATGAACACATGGACAGGTCCTACGAGCAGTACCTC. Protein product: CASNEHMDRSYEQYL.

This clonotype turned up a few times. This chain connects TRBV6-5 to TRBJ2-1, with 10 bases lining up with TRBD2. J lost 8 bases, V lost 5 bases, and 9 bases had no gene match. Germline V lookup: CDR1 MNHEY, CDR2 SVGAGI. The CDR3 is 15 residues long. Written as DNA, the CDR3 is TGTGCCAGCAGTACCCGACTAGCGGGCGGGGATGAGCAGTTCTTC. Its translation: CASSTRLAGGDEQFF.